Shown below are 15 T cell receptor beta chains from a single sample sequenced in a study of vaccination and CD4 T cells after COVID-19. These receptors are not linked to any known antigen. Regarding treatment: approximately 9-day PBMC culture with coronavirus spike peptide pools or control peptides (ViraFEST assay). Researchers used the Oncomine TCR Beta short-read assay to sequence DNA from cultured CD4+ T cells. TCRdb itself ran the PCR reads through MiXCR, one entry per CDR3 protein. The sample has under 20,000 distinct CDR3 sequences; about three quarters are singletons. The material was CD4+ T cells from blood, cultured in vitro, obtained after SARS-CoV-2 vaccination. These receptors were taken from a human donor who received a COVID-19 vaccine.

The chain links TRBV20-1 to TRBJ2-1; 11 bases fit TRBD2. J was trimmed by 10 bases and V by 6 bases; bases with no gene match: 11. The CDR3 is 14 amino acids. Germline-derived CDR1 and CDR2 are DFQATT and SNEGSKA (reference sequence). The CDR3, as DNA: TGCAGTGCGTCATACCCGGGACTAGCGGAAGAGCAGTTCTTC. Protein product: CSASYPGLAEEQFF.

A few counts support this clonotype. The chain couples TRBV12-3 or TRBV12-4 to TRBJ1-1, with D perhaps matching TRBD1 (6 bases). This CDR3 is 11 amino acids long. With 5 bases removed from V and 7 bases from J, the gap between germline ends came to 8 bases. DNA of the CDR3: TGTGCCAGCAGTCACAGGGTTGAAGCTTTCTTT. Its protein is CASSHRVEAFF.

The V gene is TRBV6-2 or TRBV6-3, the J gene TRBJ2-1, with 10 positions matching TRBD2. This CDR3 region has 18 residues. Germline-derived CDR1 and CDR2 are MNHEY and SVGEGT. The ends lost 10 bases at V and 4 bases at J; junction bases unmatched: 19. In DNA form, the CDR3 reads TGTGCCACACAAGATTGGACTAGCGGAACAGGGGTTTACAATGAGCAGTTCTTC. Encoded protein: CATQDWTSGTGVYNEQFF.

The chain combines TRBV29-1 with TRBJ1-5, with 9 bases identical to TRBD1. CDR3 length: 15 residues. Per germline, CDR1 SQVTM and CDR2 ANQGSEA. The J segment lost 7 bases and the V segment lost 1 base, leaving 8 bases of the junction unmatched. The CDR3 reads CSVEVGTGLRQPQHF. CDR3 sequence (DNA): TGCAGCGTTGAAGTCGGGACAGGGCTTAGACAGCCCCAGCATTTT.

The CDR3 sequence: CSARDASSGVAQYF. The CDR3, as DNA: TGCAGTGCTAGAGATGCGAGCAGCGGGGTCGCGCAGTATTTT. The chain employs TRBV20-1 and TRBJ2-3, with 7 positions matching TRBD2. J gave up 10 bases and V 0 bases, and 10 bases lay outside the gene matches. The V gene's germline CDR1 is DFQATT and CDR2 SNEGSKA (reference sequence). The CDR3 runs to 14 residues.

CDR3 sequence: CASSYRASRDNEQFF. CDR3 in DNA: TGTGCCAGCAGTTACAGGGCTAGCCGAGACAATGAGCAGTTCTTC. This chain uses TRBV6-5 with TRBJ2-1; tentatively, D is TRBD2 (5 bases). The germline V and J ends were trimmed by 2 bases and 5 bases, with 13 bases remaining between them. This CDR3 spans 15 amino acids. Germline CDR1 MNHEY, CDR2 SVGAGI.

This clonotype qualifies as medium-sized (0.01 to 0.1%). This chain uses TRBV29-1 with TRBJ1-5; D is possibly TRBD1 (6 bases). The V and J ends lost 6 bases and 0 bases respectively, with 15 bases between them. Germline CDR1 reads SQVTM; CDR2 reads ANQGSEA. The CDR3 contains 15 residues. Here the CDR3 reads CSVSLQGHSNQPQHF. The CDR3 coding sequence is TGCAGCGTGAGCCTACAGGGTCATAGCAATCAGCCCCAGCATTTT. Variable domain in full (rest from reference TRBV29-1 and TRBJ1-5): SAVISQKPSRDICQRGTSLTIQCQVDSQVTMMFWYRQQPGQSLTLIATANQGSEATYESGFVIDKFPISRPNLTFSTLTVSNMSPEDSSIYLCSVSLQGHSNQPQHFGDGTRLSIL.

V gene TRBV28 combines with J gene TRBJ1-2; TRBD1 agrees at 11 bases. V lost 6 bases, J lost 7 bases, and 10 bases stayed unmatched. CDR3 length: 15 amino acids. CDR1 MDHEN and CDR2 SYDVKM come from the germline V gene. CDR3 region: CASRRRDRGKSGYTF. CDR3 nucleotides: TGTGCCAGCAGGCGCCGGGACAGGGGGAAGAGTGGCTACACCTTC.

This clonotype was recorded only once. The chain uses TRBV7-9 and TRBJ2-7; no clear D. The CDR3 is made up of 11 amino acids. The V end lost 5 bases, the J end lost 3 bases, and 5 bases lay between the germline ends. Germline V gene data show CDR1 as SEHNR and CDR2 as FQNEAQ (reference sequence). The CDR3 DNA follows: TGTGCCAGCAGCCCCCTCTACGAGCAGTACTTC. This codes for CASSPLYEQYF. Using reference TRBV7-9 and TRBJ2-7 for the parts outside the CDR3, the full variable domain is DTGVSQNPRHKITKRGQNVTFRCDPISEHNRLYWYRQTLGQGPEFLTYFQNEAQLEKSRLLSDRFSAERPKGSFSTLEIQRTEQGDSAMYLCASSPLYEQYFGPGTRLTVT.

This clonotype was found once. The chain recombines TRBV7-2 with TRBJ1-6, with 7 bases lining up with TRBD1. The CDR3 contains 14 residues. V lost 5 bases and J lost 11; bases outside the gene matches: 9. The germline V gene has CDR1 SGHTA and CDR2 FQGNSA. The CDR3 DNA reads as TGTGCCAGCAGCCCCTCGACAGGGAATCCACCCCTCCACTTT. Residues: CASSPSTGNPPLHF.

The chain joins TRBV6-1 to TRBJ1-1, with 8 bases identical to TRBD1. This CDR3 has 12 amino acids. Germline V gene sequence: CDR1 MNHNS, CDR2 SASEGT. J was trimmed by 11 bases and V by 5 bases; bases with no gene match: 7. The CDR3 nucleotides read TGTGCCAGCAGTATCGCAGGGGGCGAGGCTTTCTTT. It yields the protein CASSIAGGEAFF.

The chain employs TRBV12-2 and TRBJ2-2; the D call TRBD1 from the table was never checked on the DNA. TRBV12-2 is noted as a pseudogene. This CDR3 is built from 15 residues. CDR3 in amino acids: CASRLPGQLPGELFF. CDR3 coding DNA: TGTGCAAGTCGCTTACCGGGACAGCTCCCCGGGGAGCTGTTTTTT.

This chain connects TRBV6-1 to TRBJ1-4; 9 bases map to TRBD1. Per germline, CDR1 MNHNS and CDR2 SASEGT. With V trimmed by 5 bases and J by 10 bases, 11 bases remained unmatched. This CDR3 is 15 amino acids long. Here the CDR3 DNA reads TGTGCCAGCAGTACGGACAGGGGTCGTGGCGGAAAACTGTTTTTT. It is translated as CASSTDRGRGGKLFF.

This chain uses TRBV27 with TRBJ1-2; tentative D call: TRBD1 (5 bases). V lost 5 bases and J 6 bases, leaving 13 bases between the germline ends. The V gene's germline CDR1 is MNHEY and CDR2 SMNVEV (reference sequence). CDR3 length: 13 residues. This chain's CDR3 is CASSQTGGDGYTF. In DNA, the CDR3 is TGTGCCAGCAGTCAAACAGGAGGCGATGGCTACACCTTC.

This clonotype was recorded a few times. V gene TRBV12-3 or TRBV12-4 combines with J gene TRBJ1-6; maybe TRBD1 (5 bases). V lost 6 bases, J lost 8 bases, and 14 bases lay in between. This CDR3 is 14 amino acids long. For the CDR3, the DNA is TGTGCCAGCAGACGACAGATGATGGATTCACCCCTCCACTTT. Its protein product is CASRRQMMDSPLHF.